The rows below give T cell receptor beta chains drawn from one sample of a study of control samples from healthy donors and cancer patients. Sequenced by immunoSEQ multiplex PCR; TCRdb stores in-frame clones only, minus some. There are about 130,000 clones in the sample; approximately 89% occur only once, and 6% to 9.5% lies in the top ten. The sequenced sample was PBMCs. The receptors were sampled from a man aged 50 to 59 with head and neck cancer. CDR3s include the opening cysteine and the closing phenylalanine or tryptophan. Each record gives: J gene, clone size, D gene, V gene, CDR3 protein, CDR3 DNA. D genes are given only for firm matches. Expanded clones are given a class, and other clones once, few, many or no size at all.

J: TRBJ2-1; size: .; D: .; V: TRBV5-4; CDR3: CASSFGGGDNEQFF; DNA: TGTGCCAGCAGCTTTGGCGGGGGCGACAATGAGCAGTTCTTC
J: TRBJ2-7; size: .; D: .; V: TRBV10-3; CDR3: CAIRLDGLYEQYF; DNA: TGTGCCATCAGACTAGATGGATTATACGAGCAGTACTTC
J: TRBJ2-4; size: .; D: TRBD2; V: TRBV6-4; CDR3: CASSEGLAEGRRRQNIQYF; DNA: TGTGCCAGCAGTGAAGGACTAGCGGAAGGGAGGAGGAGACAAAACATTCAGTACTTC
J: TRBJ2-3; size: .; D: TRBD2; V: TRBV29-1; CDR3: CSVELAGVTDTQYF; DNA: TGCAGCGTTGAGCTAGCGGGAGTCACAGATACGCAGTATTTT
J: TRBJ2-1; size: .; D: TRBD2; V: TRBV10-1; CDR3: CASLGSGRASGEQFF; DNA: TGCGCCAGCCTTGGAAGCGGGAGGGCCAGCGGTGAGCAGTTCTTC
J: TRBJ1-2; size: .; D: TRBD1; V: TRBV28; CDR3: CASTSGQGALGYTF; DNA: TGTGCCAGCACCTCGGGACAGGGGGCCTTAGGCTACACCTTC
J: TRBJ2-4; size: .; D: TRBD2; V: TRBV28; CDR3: CASSPPGLAGDMVKNIQYF; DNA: TGTGCCAGCAGTCCCCCGGGACTAGCGGGAGATATGGTCAAAAACATTCAGTACTTC
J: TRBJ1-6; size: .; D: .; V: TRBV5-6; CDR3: CASSGRVLNNSPLHF; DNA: TGTGCCAGCAGCGGTAGGGTACTGAATAATTCACCCCTCCACTTT
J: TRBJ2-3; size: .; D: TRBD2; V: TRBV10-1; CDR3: CASSSTSGGTDTQYF; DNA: TGCGCCAGCAGTTCGACTAGCGGGGGGACAGATACGCAGTATTTT
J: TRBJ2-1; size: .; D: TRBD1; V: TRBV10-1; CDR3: CASSESGDRGGNEQFF; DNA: TGCGCCAGCAGTGAGTCGGGAGACAGGGGGGGGAATGAGCAGTTCTTC
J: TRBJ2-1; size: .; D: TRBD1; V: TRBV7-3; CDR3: CASSFSGGSTGNEQFF; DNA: TGTGCCAGCAGTTTTTCAGGGGGCTCGACGGGCAATGAGCAGTTCTTC
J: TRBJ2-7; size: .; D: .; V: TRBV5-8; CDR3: CASSLNSYEQYF; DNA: TGTGCCAGCAGCTTGAACAGTTACGAGCAGTACTTC
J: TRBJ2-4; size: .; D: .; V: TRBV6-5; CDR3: CAARASGAKNIQYF; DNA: TGTGCCGCTAGAGCCTCGGGAGCCAAAAACATTCAGTACTTC
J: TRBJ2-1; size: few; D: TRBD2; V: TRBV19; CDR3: CASSLTSGGAGGQFF; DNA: TGTGCCAGTAGTCTGACTAGCGGGGGAGCTGGGGGGCAGTTCTTC
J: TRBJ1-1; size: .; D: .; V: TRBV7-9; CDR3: CASSFYLYRDTEAFF; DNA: TGTGCCAGCAGCTTCTATCTTTACAGGGACACTGAAGCTTTCTTT
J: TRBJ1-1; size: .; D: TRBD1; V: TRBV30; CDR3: CAWRGGQGALTEAFF; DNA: TGTGCCTGGAGAGGGGGACAGGGGGCTCTTACTGAAGCTTTCTTT
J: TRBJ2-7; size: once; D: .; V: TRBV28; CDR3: CASSSRLEVNYEQYF; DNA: TGTGCCAGCAGTTCCCGACTAGAAGTGAACTACGAGCAGTACTTC
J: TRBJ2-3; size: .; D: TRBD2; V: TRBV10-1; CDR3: CASSDGLAGGTDTQYF; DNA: TGCGCCAGCAGTGACGGATTAGCGGGGGGCACAGATACGCAGTATTTT
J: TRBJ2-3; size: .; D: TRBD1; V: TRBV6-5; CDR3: CASSSPAGGTQYF; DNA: TGTGCCAGCAGTTCCCCGGCAGGGGGTACGCAGTATTTT
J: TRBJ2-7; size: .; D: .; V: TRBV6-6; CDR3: CASSAPQQFSYEQYF; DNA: TGTGCCAGCAGCGCCCCACAACAGTTTTCCTACGAGCAGTACTTC
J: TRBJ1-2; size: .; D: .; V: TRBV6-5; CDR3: CAVSVGSGNYGYTF; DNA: TGTGCCGTCTCGGTCGGGTCAGGTAACTATGGCTACACCTTC
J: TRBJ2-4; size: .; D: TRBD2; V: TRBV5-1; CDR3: CASSLDPGLAVVGVQYF; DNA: TGCGCCAGCAGCCTAGACCCCGGGCTAGCGGTAGTAGGGGTTCAGTACTTC
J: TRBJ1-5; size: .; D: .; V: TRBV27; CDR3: CASSSPIAGQPQHF; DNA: TGTGCCAGCAGTTCCCCGATAGCGGGTCAGCCCCAGCATTTT
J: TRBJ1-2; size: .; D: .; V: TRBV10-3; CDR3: CAISDPGYGYTF; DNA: TGTGCCATCAGTGATCCGGGTTACGGCTACACCTTC
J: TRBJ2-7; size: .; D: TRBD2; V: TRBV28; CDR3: CASSLSGAGDHSYEQYF; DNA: TGTGCCAGCAGTTTGTCTGGGGCGGGGGACCACTCCTACGAGCAGTACTTC
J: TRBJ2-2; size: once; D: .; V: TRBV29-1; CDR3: CSAYLNTGELFF; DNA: TGCAGCGCTTACCTGAACACCGGGGAGCTGTTTTTT
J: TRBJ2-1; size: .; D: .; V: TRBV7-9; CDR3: CASSLAGTVNEQFF; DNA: TGTGCCAGCAGCTTAGCAGGGACGGTCAATGAGCAGTTCTTC
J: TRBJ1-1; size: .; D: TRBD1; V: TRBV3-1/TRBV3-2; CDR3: CASSQSTGDTEAFF; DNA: TGTGCCAGCAGCCAGTCGACAGGGGACACTGAAGCTTTCTTT
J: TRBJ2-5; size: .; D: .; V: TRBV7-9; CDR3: CASSLAVGQETQYF; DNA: TGTGCCAGCAGCTTAGCCGTTGGCCAAGAGACCCAGTACTTC
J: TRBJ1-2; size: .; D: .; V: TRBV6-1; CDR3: CASSEVGGPYGYTF; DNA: TGTGCCAGCAGTGAGGTGGGTGGACCCTATGGCTACACCTTC
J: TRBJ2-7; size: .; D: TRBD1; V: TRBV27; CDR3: CASSLFGTVVGPSYEQYF; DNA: TGTGCCAGCAGTTTATTCGGGACAGTCGTGGGACCCTCCTACGAGCAGTACTTC
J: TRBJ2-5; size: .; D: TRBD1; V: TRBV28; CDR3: CASTSPTGQETQYF; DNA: TGTGCCAGCACCTCCCCGACAGGGCAAGAGACCCAGTACTTC
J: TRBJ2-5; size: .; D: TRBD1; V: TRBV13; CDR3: CASSALGTAQETQYF; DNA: TGTGCCAGCAGCGCTCTGGGGACAGCACAAGAGACCCAGTACTTC
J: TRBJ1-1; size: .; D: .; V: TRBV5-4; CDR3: CASSSDLERVVAFF; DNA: TGTGCCAGCAGCTCCGATCTTGAGAGGGTCGTAGCTTTCTTT
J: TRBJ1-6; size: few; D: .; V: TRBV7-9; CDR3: CASSPLGNSPLHF; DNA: TGTGCCAGCAGCCCTCTGGGCAATTCACCCCTCCACTTT
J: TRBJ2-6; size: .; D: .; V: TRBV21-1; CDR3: CASSYGGRGAGANVLTF; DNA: TGTGCCAGCAGCTACGGGGGGCGGGGGGCTGGGGCCAACGTCCTGACTTTC
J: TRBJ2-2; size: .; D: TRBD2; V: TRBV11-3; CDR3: CASSLDGSGRANTGELFF; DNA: TGTGCCAGCAGCTTAGATGGTAGCGGGAGGGCGAACACCGGGGAGCTGTTTTTT
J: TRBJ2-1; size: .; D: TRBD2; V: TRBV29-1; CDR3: CSVEDIAGIYNEQFF; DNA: TGCAGCGTTGAAGATATAGCGGGGATCTACAATGAGCAGTTCTTC
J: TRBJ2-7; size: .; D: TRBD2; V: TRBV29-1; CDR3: CSVVGGAPYEQYF; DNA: TGCAGCGTTGTCGGGGGGGCTCCTTACGAGCAGTACTTC
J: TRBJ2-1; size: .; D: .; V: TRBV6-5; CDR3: CASTLERTYNEQFF; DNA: TGTGCCAGCACCCTCGAACGGACCTACAATGAGCAGTTCTTC
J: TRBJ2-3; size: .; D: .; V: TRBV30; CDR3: CASRFAPLHSTQYF; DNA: TGTGCTTCCCGATTCGCCCCACTTCATAGTACGCAGTATTTT
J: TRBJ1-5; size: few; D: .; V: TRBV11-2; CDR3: CARTAGRNQPQHF; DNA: TGTGCCAGGACGGCAGGTCGCAATCAGCCCCAGCATTTT
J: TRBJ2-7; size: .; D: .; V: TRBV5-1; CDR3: CASSTGGQIKQYF; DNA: TGCGCCAGCAGCACGGGCGGCCAAATCAAGCAGTACTTC
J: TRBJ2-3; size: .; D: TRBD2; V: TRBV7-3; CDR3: CASSASGGFADTQYF; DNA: TGTGCCAGCAGCGCAAGCGGGGGGTTCGCAGATACGCAGTATTTT
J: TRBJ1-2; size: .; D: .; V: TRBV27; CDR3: CATLGGYGYTF; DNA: TGTGCCACCCTCGGAGGGTATGGCTACACCTTC
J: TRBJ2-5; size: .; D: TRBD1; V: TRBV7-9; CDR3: CASSPGQGSETQYF; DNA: TGTGCCAGCAGCCCAGGACAGGGATCGGAGACCCAGTACTTC
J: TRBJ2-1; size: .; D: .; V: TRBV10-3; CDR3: CAIGYQDGIYNEQFF; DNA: TGTGCCATCGGTTATCAAGACGGGATCTACAATGAGCAGTTCTTC
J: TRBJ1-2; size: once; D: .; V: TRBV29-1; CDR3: CSVGMWMDGYTF; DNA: TGCAGCGTTGGGATGTGGATGGATGGCTACACCTTC
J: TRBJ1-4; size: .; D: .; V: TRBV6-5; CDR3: CASSYTSGNNEKLFF; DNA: TGTGCCAGCAGTTATACGTCAGGGAACAATGAAAAACTGTTTTTT
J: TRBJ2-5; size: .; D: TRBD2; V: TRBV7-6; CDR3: CASSLGTSGGETQYF; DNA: TGTGCCAGCAGCCTAGGGACTAGCGGGGGAGAGACCCAGTACTTC
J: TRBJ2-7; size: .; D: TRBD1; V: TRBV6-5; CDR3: CATYRGAYEQYF; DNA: TGTGCCACTTACAGGGGTGCCTACGAGCAGTACTTC
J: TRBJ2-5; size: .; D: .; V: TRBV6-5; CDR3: CASWRGDFWETQYF; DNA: TGTGCCAGTTGGAGAGGAGATTTTTGGGAGACCCAGTACTTC
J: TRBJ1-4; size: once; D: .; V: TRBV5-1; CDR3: CASSHGQSNEKLFF; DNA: TGCGCCAGCAGCCATGGACAGAGCAATGAAAAACTGTTTTTT